Listed here are 6 T cell receptor beta chains from one sample, sequenced in a study of blood T cell repertoires in COVID-19. Sequencing was performed with immunoSEQ multiplex PCR; in TCRdb, only in-frame clones are kept and a portion is missing. The sample shows fewer than 45,000 clones, approximately 86% of them seen only once. The sequenced sample was peripheral blood. Every receptor here comes from a human donor in a cohort sampled during active COVID-19.

The rearrangement links TRBV19 to TRBJ2-3, with D perhaps TRBD1 (6 bases). Germline-derived CDR1 and CDR2 are LNHDA and SQIVND (reference sequence). This CDR3 is 16 amino acids long. Trimming pared 1 base from V and 1 base from J, leaving 12 bases between. The chain's CDR3 is CASSIGQVPGTDTQYF. The CDR3 DNA reads TGTGCCAGTAGTATAGGACAGGTACCAGGCACAGATACGCAGTATTTT.

V gene TRBV6-1 combines with J gene TRBJ2-1; possibly TRBD2 for D (5 bases). V lost 1 base to trimming and J lost 8 bases, with 18 bases between them. The germline CDR1 and CDR2 sequences are MNHNS and SASEGT. CDR3 length equals 16 residues. CDR3 nucleotide sequence: TGTGCCAGCAGTGAAGTCTCCTCGGAACGGGGTGATGAGCAGTTCTTC. This encodes CASSEVSSERGDEQFF.

The sample holds a few counts of this clone. The CDR3 sequence is CASSYRADRGKAYEQYF. The CDR3 nucleotides read TGTGCCAGCAGTTATAGGGCGGACAGGGGGAAAGCTTACGAGCAGTACTTC. The chain joins TRBV7-8 to TRBJ2-7; TRBD1 matches at 10 bases. The V segment lost 6 bases and the J segment 4 bases; nucleotides outside the gene matches: 15. From germline, CDR1 is SGHVS and CDR2 FQNEAQ. This CDR3 region has 17 residues.

This sequence joins TRBV23-1 and TRBJ1-2; 10 bases match TRBD1. TRBV23-1 qualifies as an ORF whose function is uncertain. J was trimmed by 3 bases and V by 0 bases; bases with no gene match: 1. This CDR3 comprises 15 residues. The CDR3: CASSQSGTGDYGYTF. DNA of the CDR3: TGCGCCAGCAGTCAATCGGGGACAGGGGACTATGGCTACACCTTC.

The chain has TRBV1 and TRBJ2-7; TRBD2 reflects the table's D call only, with no check against the DNA. TRBV1 is classified as a pseudogene. This CDR3 has 12 amino acids. The CDR3 loop reads CTSYGGAAEQYF. CDR3 in DNA: TGCACCAGCTACGGGGGGGCCGCTGAGCAGTACTTC.

To note about this clone: Other DNA sequences within the sample encode an identical CDR3. The rearrangement links TRBV7-9 to TRBJ1-2, with D uncertain. The V and J ends lost 1 base and 4 bases respectively, with 4 bases between them. The length of the CDR3 is 12 residues. Per the germline V gene, CDR1 is SEHNR and CDR2 is FQNEAQ (reference sequence). CDR3 DNA sequence: TGTGCCAGCAGCTTAGACGGCTATGGCTACACCTTC. Encoded protein: CASSLDGYGYTF.